Described below is a single T cell receptor (beta chain) sequence and its context. Its antigen is not identified. Naive-designated CD8 cells lacked CD45RO, were positively enriched for CCR7, and omitted terminally differentiated effector memory CD45RA+ cells. Trimming left V 2 bases short and J 4 bases short, with 18 bases between. The CDR3 is 16 amino acids. Per germline, CDR1 ENHRY and CDR2 SYGVKD. In the source study's methods: Junction-only immunoSEQ sequences carried no quality scores, so filtering differed. The assay was immunoSEQ multiplex PCR, and TCRdb's table has in-frame clones only and misses some. V, J and clone size are taken as reported in that table, and D and trimming were inferred from the DNA itself. The data show around 2,000,000 clones, about 95% seen once. This record belongs to a study of shared clonotypes between healthy human individuals. Study-level points and caveats: Large depth notwithstanding, sorted-subset sequencing proved incomplete by rarefaction. Non-shared clonotypes had lower generation probabilities than clonotypes shared by all four sorted-subset donors.

Sequencing was done on a sample of naive CD8+ T cells sorted from blood. This TCR derives from a man aged 18 to 29 in good health. V is TRBV10-3 and J is TRBJ2-7; D is possibly TRBD1 (5 bases). CDR3 in amino acids: CAISEDTQHRSYEQYF. DNA of the CDR3: TGTGCCATCAGTGAGGACACTCAGCACAGGTCGTACGAGCAGTACTTC.